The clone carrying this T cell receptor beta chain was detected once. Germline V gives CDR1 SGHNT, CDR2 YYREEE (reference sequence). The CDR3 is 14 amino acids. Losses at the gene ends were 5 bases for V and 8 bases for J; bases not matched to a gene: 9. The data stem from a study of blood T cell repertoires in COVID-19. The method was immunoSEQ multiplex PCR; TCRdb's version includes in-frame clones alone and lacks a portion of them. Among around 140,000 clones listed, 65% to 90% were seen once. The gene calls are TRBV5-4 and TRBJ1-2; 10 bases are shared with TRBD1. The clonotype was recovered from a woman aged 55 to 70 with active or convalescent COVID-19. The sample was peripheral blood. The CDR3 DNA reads TGTGCCAGCAGTTTTGACAGGGGGCGAGGCGGCTACACCTTC. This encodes CASSFDRGRGGYTF.